One and the same sample provided the 20 T cell receptor beta chains below, sequenced in a study of blood T cell repertoires in COVID-19. The data were produced by immunoSEQ multiplex PCR, yet TCRdb's version contains in-frame clones alone and is incomplete. The table includes some 300,000 clones, 75% to 90% detected once. Sequenced input: peripheral blood. These receptors all come from a woman between 65 and 79 years old with COVID-19, enrolled during active disease.

This clone came up once. The chain has TRBV7-2 and TRBJ2-3; the match to TRBD2 covers 7 bases. V was pared by 2 bases and J by 4 bases, with 6 bases of the junction left unmatched. The germline CDR1 and CDR2 sequences are SGHTA and FQGNSA. This CDR3 is built from 15 residues. In DNA, the CDR3 is TGTGCCAGCAGCTTAAATTGGGGAGGGGCAGATACGCAGTATTTT. This sequence encodes CASSLNWGGADTQYF.

This CDR3 reads CASSSWTGGNTIYF. In DNA, the CDR3 is TGTGCCAGCAGTTCCTGGACAGGTGGAAACACCATATATTTT. V gene TRBV6-5 combines with J gene TRBJ1-3, with 7 bases matching TRBD1. CDR1 is MNHEY, CDR2 SVGAGI, per germline. V shed 4 bases and J 3 bases; nucleotides not matched to a gene: 3. This CDR3 spans 14 amino acids.

The rearrangement uses TRBV7-9 and TRBJ2-3; maybe TRBD1 (5 bases). This CDR3 has 14 residues. V shed 6 bases and J shed 2 bases, with 12 bases lying between them. CDR1 is SEHNR and CDR2 is FQNEAQ in the germline V gene (reference sequence). The DNA of the CDR3 is TGTGCCAGCAGTCTGGGGCACTTCACAGATACGCAGTATTTT. As protein: CASSLGHFTDTQYF.

The chain combines TRBV5-4 with TRBJ2-2; TRBD1 matches at 7 bases. Germline loops: CDR1 SGHNT, CDR2 YYREEE (reference sequence). V was pared by 2 bases and J by 1 base, with 2 bases of the junction left unmatched. This CDR3 is 15 amino acids long. The CDR3 DNA follows: TGTGCCAGCAGCTTAAGACAGGGGAACACCGGGGAGCTGTTTTTT. Protein sequence: CASSLRQGNTGELFF.

This chain joins TRBV28 and TRBJ2-7; D gene unclear. The CDR3 covers 12 residues. V lost 4 bases to trimming and J lost 3 bases, with 7 bases between them. The V gene's germline CDR1 is MDHEN and CDR2 SYDVKM. This CDR3 reads CASSSVIYEQYF. DNA of the CDR3: TGTGCCAGCAGTTCAGTAATCTACGAGCAGTACTTC.

The rearrangement joins TRBV18 to TRBJ2-7; 9 nucleotides match TRBD1. This CDR3 has 13 residues. The germline V gene encodes CDR1 KGHSH and CDR2 LQKENI. The trim removed 4 bases at V and 6 bases at J, leaving 4 bases unmatched. The CDR3 region has the DNA TGTGCCAGCTCACAGGACAGGGGCGGCGAGCAGTACTTC. It translates to CASSQDRGGEQYF.

The V and J genes are TRBV5-1 and TRBJ1-4; 12 bases match TRBD1. This CDR3 region has 17 residues. CDR1 is SGHRS, CDR2 YFSETQ, per germline. Unmatched junction bases numbered 10, after V lost 3 bases and J lost 7 bases. In nucleotides, the CDR3 is TGCGCCAGCAGCTGGGGACAGGGGGCAGTCTACGGTGAAAAACTGTTTTTT. Its translation: CASSWGQGAVYGEKLFF. Combining the CDR3 with reference TRBV5-1 and TRBJ1-4 gives the whole variable domain KAGVTQTPRYLIKTRGQQVTLSCSPISGHRSVSWYQQTPGQGLQFLFEYFSETQRNKGNFPGRFSGRQFSNSRSEMNVSTLELGDSALYLCASSWGQGAVYGEKLFFGSGTQLSVL.

V gene TRBV5-4 combines with J gene TRBJ2-1, with 10 bases aligning to TRBD2. The germline V gene encodes CDR1 SGHNT and CDR2 YYREEE (reference sequence). This CDR3 spans 15 amino acids. Trimming removed 1 base from V and 5 bases from J; junction bases left unmatched: 3. CDR3 residues: CASSLKLAGHNEQFF. As DNA, the CDR3 is TGTGCCAGCAGCTTGAAACTAGCGGGGCACAATGAGCAGTTCTTC.

The CDR3 is CASSQEPPDRVNEQFF. CDR3 nucleotides: TGCGCCAGCAGCCAAGAGCCCCCAGACAGGGTCAATGAGCAGTTCTTC. The J gene is TRBJ2-1, the V gene TRBV4-3, with 7 nucleotides matching TRBD1. Trimming at V came to 0 bases and at J to 6 bases, leaving 8 bases not matched to a gene. CDR1 and CDR2 from the germline V gene are LGHNA and YSLEER. The CDR3 extends over 16 amino acids.

The chain employs TRBV27 and TRBJ1-4; TRBD1 matches 7 bases. With 5 bases clipped from V and 7 bases from J, the junction kept 7 bases outside the gene matches. CDR1 MNHEY and CDR2 SMNVEV come from the germline V gene (reference sequence). This CDR3 is 14 amino acids long. CDR3 sequence (DNA): TGTGCCAGCAGTCCTGGATCAGGGGGTGAAAAACTGTTTTTT. This gives the protein CASSPGSGGEKLFF.

This clone was seen only a few times. The CDR3 spells CASTAGGPAQPQHF. The CDR3 DNA sequence: TGTGCCAGCACAGCAGGGGGGCCGGCGCAGCCCCAGCATTTT. The chain links TRBV2 to TRBJ1-5, with 7 bases aligning to TRBD1. The J segment lost 7 bases and the V segment lost 7 bases, leaving 10 bases of the junction unmatched. The germline V gene encodes CDR1 SNHLY and CDR2 FYNNEI. This CDR3 comprises 14 residues. Full variable domain (remainder filled in from reference TRBV2 and TRBJ1-5): EPEVTQTPSHQVTQMGQEVILRCVPISNHLYFYWYRQILGQKVEFLVSFYNNEISEKSEIFDDQFSVERPDGSNFTLKIRSTKLEDSAMYFCASTAGGPAQPQHFGDGTRLSIL.

This chain connects TRBV18 to TRBJ2-7, with TRBD1 matching over 10 bases. The CDR3 runs to 16 residues. Looked up from germline, CDR1 is KGHSH and CDR2 is LQKENI. Trimming took 0 bases from V and 2 from J; bases not matched to a gene: 4. The CDR3 coding sequence is TGTGCCAGCTCACCACCTTCGGGACAGGGGACCTACGAGCAGTACTTC. It codes for CASSPPSGQGTYEQYF.

As concerns this clone: This sample also contains other DNA sequences that code for the same CDR3. This sequence joins TRBV18 and TRBJ1-1; TRBD1 aligns across 7 bases. The J segment lost 1 base and the V segment lost 3 bases, leaving 5 bases of the junction unmatched. This CDR3 comprises 15 residues. Germline lookup yields CDR1 KGHSH and CDR2 LQKENI. The CDR3, as DNA: TGTGCCAGCTCACCGATGGACAGGCCGAACACTGAAGCTTTCTTT. It translates to CASSPMDRPNTEAFF.

The V and J genes are TRBV30 and TRBJ2-3, with D unresolved. The CDR3 covers 13 residues. CDR1 and CDR2 from the germline V gene are GTSNPN and SVGIG (reference sequence). V dropped 8 bases and J dropped 1 base, with 13 bases sitting between them. The CDR3 DNA sequence: TGTGCCCGGGCATCTTCGGGCACAGATACGCAGTATTTT. This gives the protein CARASSGTDTQYF.

This chain connects TRBV30 to TRBJ1-5, with 7 bases that match TRBD1. The trim removed 1 base at V and 5 bases at J, leaving 2 bases unmatched. The CDR3 extends over 13 amino acids. Germline assignment: CDR1 GTSNPN and CDR2 SVGIG (reference sequence). CDR3 nucleotides: TGTGCCTGGAGTGGACAGGGTTATCAGCCCCAGCATTTT. Amino acid sequence: CAWSGQGYQPQHF.

A note on this clone: This sample includes further DNA sequences coding for the same CDR3. The rearrangement links TRBV24-1 to TRBJ1-2; D is undetermined. Germline V gene lookup returns CDR1 KGHDR and CDR2 SFDVKD. The CDR3 has 12 amino acids. Deletions cut 2 bases from V and 4 bases from J, with 4 bases between. Here the CDR3 reads CATSDSGYGYTF. The CDR3 DNA follows: TGTGCCACCAGTGATTCAGGCTATGGCTACACCTTC.

The chain joins TRBV30 to TRBJ2-1, with 14 bases that match TRBD2. Trimming removed 3 bases from V and 3 bases from J; junction bases left unmatched: 1. The CDR3 is 15 amino acids. CDR1 is GTSNPN and CDR2 is SVGIG in the germline V gene (reference sequence). CDR3 protein: CAWRGLAGGYNEQFF. The CDR3 region has the DNA TGTGCCTGGAGAGGACTAGCGGGGGGCTACAATGAGCAGTTCTTC.

This chain links TRBV28 with TRBJ2-1, with TRBD2 matching over 10 bases. V gave up 5 bases and J gave up 6 bases; unmatched junction bases: 10. The CDR3 is made up of 16 amino acids. Germline V gene lookup returns CDR1 MDHEN and CDR2 SYDVKM. CDR3 bases: TGTGCCAGCAGTCCTCCGAGAGCGGGGGGGCTCAATGAGCAGTTCTTC. Residues: CASSPPRAGGLNEQFF.

The chain joins TRBV28 to TRBJ1-2; the D gene is possibly TRBD1 (5 bases). This CDR3 contains 15 residues. Germline values: CDR1 MDHEN, CDR2 SYDVKM. V shed 8 bases and J shed 3 bases, with 19 bases lying between them. As DNA, the CDR3 is TGTGCCAGCCGGTGGGGAGGGGTAGGAGACTATGGCTACACCTTC. Translation: CASRWGGVGDYGYTF.

The chain recombines TRBV7-3 with TRBJ1-1; tentative D call: TRBD1 (5 bases). Germline V CDR1 and CDR2: SGHTA, FQGTGA. Trimming stripped 1 base from V and 4 bases from J, with 10 bases between. This CDR3 is 14 amino acids long. Here the CDR3 DNA reads TGTGCCAGCAGCTTAAGCCCAGGGATCACTGAAGCTTTCTTT. Amino acids: CASSLSPGITEAFF. The variable domain in full, completed from reference TRBV7-3 and TRBJ1-1, reads GAGVSQTPSNKVTEKGKYVELRCDPISGHTALYWYRQSLGQGPEFLIYFQGTGAADDSGLPNDRFFAVRPEGSVSTLKIQRTERGDSAVYLCASSLSPGITEAFFGQGTRLTVV.